A few counts support the clone carrying this TCR beta chain. Antigen unknown. CDR3 length equals 13 residues. From germline, CDR1 is SGHTA and CDR2 FQGNSA. Trimming cost V 0 bases and J 4 bases, with 4 bases left between them. The protocol was immunoSEQ multiplex PCR, while the TCRdb copy is restricted to in-frame clones and leaves out a portion. The table shows 95,000 to 100,000 clones, with approximately 89% occurring only once. These data originate in a study of T cell responses to AZD1222 COVID-19 vaccine. Overall study findings and caveats: Baseline serology detected seropositivity in only a handful of AZD1222 recipients. Donors, mostly white British, included more females; clonal diversity was possibly underestimated.

Material: peripheral blood, obtained 28 days after the second AZD1222 dose. This sequence joins TRBV7-2 and TRBJ2-1; D call uncertain. The source is an adult who received the AZD1222 COVID-19 vaccine. The DNA for the CDR3 is TGTGCCAGCAGCTTAGCGGAGTACAATGAGCAGTTCTTC. This gives the protein CASSLAEYNEQFF.